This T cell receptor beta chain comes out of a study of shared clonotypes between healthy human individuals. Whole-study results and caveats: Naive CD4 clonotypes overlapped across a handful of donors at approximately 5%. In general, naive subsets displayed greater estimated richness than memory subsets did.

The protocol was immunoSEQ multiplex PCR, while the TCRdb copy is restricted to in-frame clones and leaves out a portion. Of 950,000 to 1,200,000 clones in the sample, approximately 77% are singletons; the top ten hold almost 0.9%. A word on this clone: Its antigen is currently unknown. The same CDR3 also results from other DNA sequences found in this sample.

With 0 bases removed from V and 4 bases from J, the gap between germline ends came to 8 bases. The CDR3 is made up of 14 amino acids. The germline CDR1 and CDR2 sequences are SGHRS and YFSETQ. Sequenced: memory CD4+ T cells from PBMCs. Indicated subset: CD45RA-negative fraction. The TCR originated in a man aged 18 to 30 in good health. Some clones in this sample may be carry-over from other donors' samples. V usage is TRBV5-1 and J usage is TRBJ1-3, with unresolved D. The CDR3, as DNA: TGCGCCAGCAGCTTGGGGGGTTCCGGAAACACCATATATTTT. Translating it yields CASSLGGSGNTIYF. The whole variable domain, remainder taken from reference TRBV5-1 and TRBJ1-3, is KAGVTQTPRYLIKTRGQQVTLSCSPISGHRSVSWYQQTPGQGLQFLFEYFSETQRNKGNFPGRFSGRQFSNSRSEMNVSTLELGDSALYLCASSLGGSGNTIYFGEGSWLTVV.